This is a list of T cell receptor beta chains from one sample in a study of blood T cell repertoires in COVID-19. TCRdb keeps only in-frame clones here, not all; method: immunoSEQ multiplex PCR. The sample has roughly 310,000 clones; about 90% are singletons. Sequenced: peripheral blood. The source is a woman in her thirties with COVID-19, enrolled during active disease. The CDR3 runs from the conserved cysteine through the conserved F or W. D genes are given only for firm matches. The listing skips clone size in some rows; elsewhere it reads once, few, many or a size class.

J gene | V gene | D gene | clone size | CDR3 DNA | CDR3 protein
TRBJ1-2 | TRBV6-6 | TRBD1 | - | TGTGCCAGCAGTTTCCCAACCGGGGACAGGGGCTATGGCTACACCTTC | CASSFPTGDRGYGYTF
TRBJ2-7 | TRBV27 | TRBD1 | - | TGTGCCAGCAGCAGGGACCGGGACAGTCGCTACGAGCAGTACTTC | CASSRDRDSRYEQYF
TRBJ1-2 | TRBV6-5 | TRBD1 | - | TGTGCCAGCAGTTCTCAGGGGGCCCCGGGGGGCTACACCTTC | CASSSQGAPGGYTF
TRBJ1-1 | TRBV5-1 | TRBD1 | - | TGCGCCAGCAGCTCGTGGGGACAGGGGAGAGCAATGAACACTGAAGCTTTCTTT | CASSSWGQGRAMNTEAFF
TRBJ1-5 | TRBV18 | TRBD1 | - | TGTGCCAGCTCACCTCAGGACAGGGGTAGCAATCAGCCCCAGCATTTT | CASSPQDRGSNQPQHF
TRBJ1-5 | TRBV27 | - | - | TGTGCCAGCAGTCCCCCATCCGACAACGGGGGAATTGGCAATCAGCCCCAGCATTTT | CASSPPSDNGGIGNQPQHF
TRBJ1-4 | TRBV5-4 | TRBD1 | - | TGTGCCAGCAGCTCCGGGACAGTTGCAACTAATGAAAAACTGTTTTTT | CASSSGTVATNEKLFF
TRBJ2-1 | TRBV5-6 | - | - | TGTGCCAGCAGCGCGGACTCTTACAATGAGCAGTTCTTC | CASSADSYNEQFF
TRBJ1-6 | TRBV5-4 | TRBD1 | - | TGTGCCAGCAACGAACCCCGATTGACAGGGCCAAATAATTCACCCCTCCACTTT | CASNEPRLTGPNNSPLHF
TRBJ2-3 | TRBV24-1 | - | - | TGTGCCACACAGGGTCACCAATTCCTAGATACGCAGTATTTT | CATQGHQFLDTQYF
TRBJ2-7 | TRBV30 | TRBD1 | - | TGTGCCTGGAGTGGGACAGGCACCTACGAGCAGTACTTC | CAWSGTGTYEQYF
TRBJ2-5 | TRBV3-1/TRBV3-2 | TRBD2 | - | TGTGCCAGCAGCCCGGGACTAGCGGGAGGACTCTACTTC | CASSPGLAGGLYF
TRBJ2-1 | TRBV7-2 | - | - | TGTGCCAGCAGCCCCGGGTTAGATAGAGGTGAGCAGTTCTTC | CASSPGLDRGEQFF
TRBJ2-4 | TRBV12-5 | - | - | TGTGCTAGTGGTTTTAGACACGCCAAAAACATTCAGTACTTC | CASGFRHAKNIQYF
TRBJ2-2 | TRBV27 | - | - | TGTGCCAGCAGTATCAGAATCGGGGAGCTGTTTTTT | CASSIRIGELFF
TRBJ2-7 | TRBV3-1/TRBV3-2 | - | - | TGTGCCAGCAGCCAAGTATCCAGTCCCGCAGGGGTCTCCGAGCAGTACTTC | CASSQVSSPAGVSEQYF
TRBJ1-2 | TRBV27 | TRBD1 | - | TGTGCCAGCAGTCTGACCAACAGGGGGCCTGGCTATGGCTACACCTTC | CASSLTNRGPGYGYTF
TRBJ1-2 | TRBV9 | TRBD1 | once | TGTGCCAGCAGCTCCCACAGGGGGGCCTTCCGTGATGGCTACACCTTC | CASSSHRGAFRDGYTF
TRBJ2-5 | TRBV10-3 | TRBD2 | - | TGTGCCACCGGGTGGTCTAGCGGGAGGGGTCAAGAGACCCAGTACTTC | CATGWSSGRGQETQYF
TRBJ1-2 | TRBV19 | - | - | TGTGCCAGTAGTATTGAACAGGGCTATGGCTACACCTTC | CASSIEQGYGYTF
TRBJ1-3 | TRBV7-2 | - | - | TGTGCCAGCAGCCAGGGACTGAACTCTGGAAACACCATATATTTT | CASSQGLNSGNTIYF
TRBJ2-2 | TRBV10-2 | TRBD2 | - | TGCGCCAGCAGTGGGGCGGGAGGAGACACCGGGGAGCTGTTTTTT | CASSGAGGDTGELFF
TRBJ1-1 | TRBV21-1 | - | - | TGTGCCAGCAGCAAACGTGCAGAGAGGTACTCTGAAGCTTTCTTT | CASSKRAERYSEAFF
TRBJ2-5 | TRBV29-1 | - | - | TGCAGCATTGATGAACCAGGGAGGCGAGAGACCCAGTACTTC | CSIDEPGRRETQYF
TRBJ1-2 | TRBV5-1 | TRBD1 | - | TGCGCCAGCAGCTGGGACAGGGGTGGCTATGGCTACACCTTC | CASSWDRGGYGYTF
TRBJ1-1 | TRBV19 | - | - | TGTGCCAGTAGGACAGCGAACACTGAAGCTTTCTTT | CASRTANTEAFF
TRBJ2-5 | TRBV24-1 | - | few | TGTGCCACCAGTGATAACTTCCCCGGGGAAGAGACCCAGTACTTC | CATSDNFPGEETQYF
TRBJ1-6 | TRBV7-2 | - | - | TGTGCCAGCTCTCTTCGGAGACCTTATAATTCACCCCTCCACTTT | CASSLRRPYNSPLHF
TRBJ1-2 | TRBV4-1 | TRBD1 | - | TGCGCCAGCAGCCAAGCTGGCAGGGGGAACTCTGGCTACACCTTC | CASSQAGRGNSGYTF
TRBJ2-5 | TRBV19 | - | - | TGTGCCAGTAGTTCCTCGGGGATCCAAGAGACCCAGTACTTC | CASSSSGIQETQYF
TRBJ1-2 | TRBV29-1 | TRBD1 | - | TGCAGCGTTGATAAGGGGACAGCATCCAACTATGGCTACACCTTC | CSVDKGTASNYGYTF
TRBJ1-1 | TRBV28 | TRBD1 | - | TGTGCCAGCAGAGGACAGGTCGTCACTGAAGCTTTCTTT | CASRGQVVTEAFF
TRBJ2-7 | TRBV15 | - | - | TGTGCCACCAGCATAGGGGGGACTACCAGGATACGAGCAAGCAACGAGCAGTACTTC | CATSIGGTTRIRASNEQYF
TRBJ2-3 | TRBV21-1 | - | - | TGTGCCAGAACCACCCCACAATCTAGCGCTAGCACAGATACGCAGTATTTT | CARTTPQSSASTDTQYF
TRBJ2-7 | TRBV19 | - | - | TGTGCCAGTAGTATCGGCGGATCCACCTACGAGCAGTACTTC | CASSIGGSTYEQYF
TRBJ1-6 | TRBV11-2 | - | - | TGTGCCAGCAGCTCCTTAAAGGGAGGGGGCTATAATTCACCCCTCCACTTT | CASSSLKGGGYNSPLHF
TRBJ1-1 | TRBV4-1 | TRBD1 | - | TGCGCCAGCAGCCAGATCGGGACAGGTGAAGCTTTCTTT | CASSQIGTGEAFF
TRBJ2-7 | TRBV10-3 | - | - | TGTGCCATCAGTGACGGCTACGAGCAGTACTTC | CAISDGYEQYF
TRBJ2-7 | TRBV27 | - | - | TGTGCCAGCAGTTCCCGACAGCCTGGGGACGAGCAGTACTTC | CASSSRQPGDEQYF
TRBJ2-5 | TRBV7-2 | TRBD2 | - | TGTGCCAGCAGCTTAGTAGAAGCGGGAGTAGTGACCCAGTACTTC | CASSLVEAGVVTQYF